The clone carrying this T cell receptor beta chain was found a few times. No antigen is known for it. This specimen comes from a study of response to subunit inactivated influenza vaccine. Broader study findings: The authors proposed limited new T cell recruitment per seasonal influenza vaccination.

V lost 8 bases, J lost 10 bases, and 11 bases lay in between. Per the germline V gene, CDR1 is SQVTM and CDR2 is ANQGSEA. The CDR3 is 9 residues long. Via MiXCR, TCRdb re-called the RT-PCR reads, giving one row per CDR3 protein. This table holds over 150,000 distinct CDR3 sequences, roughly an eighth found once. The chain has TRBV29-1 and TRBJ1-1, with a weak D call TRBD1 (5 bases). The source is a man aged 50 or older who received an inactivated influenza vaccine. The material was CD8+ T cells sorted from PBMCs, obtained approximately 5 days after vaccination. CDR3 amino acids: CSCLGGAFF. CDR3 bases: TGCAGCTGTTTGGGGGGAGCTTTCTTT. Variable domain in full (rest from reference TRBV29-1 and TRBJ1-1): SAVISQKPSRDICQRGTSLTIQCQVDSQVTMMFWYRQQPGQSLTLIATANQGSEATYESGFVIDKFPISRPNLTFSTLTVSNMSPEDSSIYLCSCLGGAFFGQGTRLTVV.